A selection of T cell receptor beta chains follows, all from one sample in a study of CXCR3-negative and CXCR3-positive naive CD8 T cells. TCRdb reanalyzed the 5' RACE reads and collapses them to one entry per CDR3 protein, without DNA. This table lists 150,000 to 180,000 distinct CDR3 sequences. Sequencing was done on a sample of naive CXCR3+ CD8+ T cells from blood. The receptors originated from a human donor in good health. Some clones in this sample may be carry-over from other donors' samples. Both conserved end residues are part of each CDR3.

j_call: TRBJ2-7; v_call: TRBV5-1; cdr3_length: 11; cdr3_aa: CASRMVDEQYF
j_call: TRBJ2-1; v_call: TRBV29-1; cdr3_length: 14; cdr3_aa: CSVTWGGSYNEQFF
j_call: TRBJ2-7; v_call: TRBV6-5; cdr3_length: 15; cdr3_aa: CASSPSGGGHYEQYF
j_call: TRBJ2-7; v_call: TRBV7-9; cdr3_length: 14; cdr3_aa: CASSSGGASNEQYF
j_call: TRBJ1-6; v_call: TRBV3-1; cdr3_length: 15; cdr3_aa: CASSQDTGSNSPLHF
j_call: TRBJ1-1; v_call: TRBV4-2; cdr3_length: 16; cdr3_aa: CASRQGERFLGTEAFF
j_call: TRBJ2-7; v_call: TRBV7-8; cdr3_length: 14; cdr3_aa: CASSFSGVTYEQYF
j_call: TRBJ2-7; v_call: TRBV10-3; cdr3_length: 14; cdr3_aa: CAISPMRELYEQYF
j_call: TRBJ2-7; v_call: TRBV2; cdr3_length: 14; cdr3_aa: CASSERQASYEQYF
j_call: TRBJ1-5; v_call: TRBV12-5; cdr3_length: 15; cdr3_aa: CASGSGHHGNQPQHF
j_call: TRBJ2-7; v_call: TRBV6-1; cdr3_length: 13; cdr3_aa: CASSEVTSSEQYF
j_call: TRBJ2-1; v_call: TRBV18; cdr3_length: 18; cdr3_aa: CASSPPYIAGVVLDEQFF
j_call: TRBJ2-7; v_call: TRBV7-6; cdr3_length: 15; cdr3_aa: CASSLGRTNPYEQYF
j_call: TRBJ1-1; v_call: TRBV6-2/TRBV6-3; cdr3_length: 12; cdr3_aa: CASSAQGPEAFF
j_call: TRBJ1-1; v_call: TRBV20-1; cdr3_length: 15; cdr3_aa: CSAPKVQGTYTEAFF
j_call: TRBJ1-1; v_call: TRBV27; cdr3_length: 11; cdr3_aa: CASSLGSEAFF
j_call: TRBJ1-2; v_call: TRBV20-1; cdr3_length: 13; cdr3_aa: CSARGRGNYGYTF
j_call: TRBJ2-1; v_call: TRBV3-1; cdr3_length: 14; cdr3_aa: CASSRSGRGNEQFF
j_call: TRBJ2-2; v_call: TRBV11-2; cdr3_length: 11; cdr3_aa: CASRRTGELFF
j_call: TRBJ1-1; v_call: TRBV11-2; cdr3_length: 16; cdr3_aa: CASSLDPDFLNTEAFF
j_call: TRBJ2-7; v_call: TRBV7-9; cdr3_length: 18; cdr3_aa: CASSLSGLGGGSSYEQYF
j_call: TRBJ2-7; v_call: TRBV25-1; cdr3_length: 15; cdr3_aa: CASSARTGETHEQYF
j_call: TRBJ1-5; v_call: TRBV4-3; cdr3_length: 13; cdr3_aa: CASSQDAARPQHF
j_call: TRBJ2-7; v_call: TRBV4-3; cdr3_length: 15; cdr3_aa: CASSHQTGPAGEQYF
j_call: TRBJ2-7; v_call: TRBV30; cdr3_length: 12; cdr3_aa: CAWSVLDYEQYF
j_call: TRBJ2-7; v_call: TRBV3-1; cdr3_length: 15; cdr3_aa: CASSLDPGQSYEQYF
j_call: TRBJ2-2; v_call: TRBV28; cdr3_length: 13; cdr3_aa: CASSGAGTGELFF
j_call: TRBJ2-1; v_call: TRBV4-1; cdr3_length: 16; cdr3_aa: CASSPGGRGPSLEQFF
j_call: TRBJ1-6; v_call: TRBV28; cdr3_length: 16; cdr3_aa: CASSSDRVSLNPPLHF